This is a list of T cell receptor beta chains from one sample in a study of Graves' ophthalmopathy and Graves' hyperthyroidism. TCRdb re-derived calls from the multiplex PCR reads in MiXCR, one entry per CDR3 protein. The sample consists of around 590,000 distinct CDR3 sequences, 35% to 45% of them appearing once. The sequenced sample was peripheral blood or thyroid tissue (not recorded which). These receptors were taken from an adult man with Graves' hyperthyroidism. The CDR3 runs from the conserved cysteine through the conserved F or W. The D gene is left open where the match is weak. Size is stated for part of the rows, as once, few or many counts, or as a class when the clone is expanded.

j_call	clone_size	d_call	v_call	cdr3_nt	cdr3_aa
TRBJ2-7	-	TRBD1	TRBV20-1	TGCAGTGCTACTCTGACAGGGAATAATTACGAGCAGTACTTC	CSATLTGNNYEQYF
TRBJ2-1	few	TRBD2	TRBV7-2	TGTGCCAGCAGCCCTAGCGGGATGGGCGATGAGCAGTTCTTC	CASSPSGMGDEQFF
TRBJ2-3	-	-	TRBV18	TGTGCCAGCTCACCACCGCTGGGACACACGCAGTATTTT	CASSPPLGHTQYF
TRBJ1-1	-	-	TRBV10-3	TGTGCCATCAGTAGTATAGGGGGACGGCCCACTGAAGCTTTCTTT	CAISSIGGRPTEAFF
TRBJ2-5	-	-	TRBV9	TGTGCCAGCACCACTGGACCGGGAGTCGGAGAGACCCAGTACTTC	CASTTGPGVGETQYF
TRBJ2-7	-	TRBD1	TRBV29-1	TGCAGCCGGATTGACAGGGGGCCCTACGAGCAGTACTTC	CSRIDRGPYEQYF
TRBJ1-3	few	-	TRBV6-6	TGTGCCAGCAGTAGGGTGTCTGGAAACACCATATATTTT	CASSRVSGNTIYF
TRBJ2-5	once	-	TRBV7-9	TGTGCCAGCAGCAGTGACAGGGAGGACGAGACCCAGTACTTC	CASSSDREDETQYF
TRBJ2-7	many	TRBD1	TRBV20-1	TGCAGTGCAGAACCTAGGGACAGGGGAGCCTACGAGCAGTACTTC	CSAEPRDRGAYEQYF
TRBJ2-3	few	-	TRBV2	TGTGCCAGCAAACGGGCAGGTGGAACAGATACGCAGTATTTT	CASKRAGGTDTQYF
TRBJ1-5	many	TRBD1	TRBV6-1	TGTGCCAGCAGAGACCTGGACAGGGTCGACCAGCATTTT	CASRDLDRVDQHF
TRBJ1-2	many	TRBD1	TRBV29-1	TGCAGCGCGCATACAGGGGGTGCTGGCTACACCTTC	CSAHTGGAGYTF
TRBJ2-1	-	-	TRBV7-2	TGTGCCAGCAGCTTGGGAGCTAACAATGAGCAGTTCTTC	CASSLGANNEQFF
TRBJ1-1	many	-	TRBV20-1	TGCAGTGCTACAGGGGTGAACACTGAAGCTTTCTTT	CSATGVNTEAFF
TRBJ1-2	many	-	TRBV12-3/TRBV12-4	TGTGCCAGCAGTTTGCGGGGAAGGAACTATGGCTACACCTTC	CASSLRGRNYGYTF